This TCR beta chain was identified in a study of a mutant IDH1 vaccine in newly diagnosed glioma. Study context: Vaccination began 4-6 weeks post radiotherapy alone, or with temozolomide cycles. Patients' prior therapy spanned radiotherapy, temozolomide, or both; most underwent both.

This CDR3 region has 15 residues. Per the germline V gene, CDR1 is SGDLS and CDR2 is YYNGEE. The V end was cut by 2 bases, the J end by 1 base, with 12 bases between. Study-level results: Most patients, around 93%, showed vaccine-induced immune responses.

Time point: week 11, during vaccination. Each vaccine dose was 300 ug of mutant IDH1 20-mer peptide, with topical imiquimod. Donor diagnoses consisted of new WHO grade 3 or 4 IDH1-mutant, ATRX-lost astrocytomas. This clone was detected only a few times. Antigen: not known. Only in-frame clones appear in the TCRdb table, and some are missing; sequencing was by immunoSEQ multiplex PCR. The repertoire includes more than 55,000 clones, approximately 80% of them detected once, and around 3.5% sits in the top ten. The receptor's source is a man aged 25 to 45 with glioma. The rearrangement uses TRBV9 and TRBJ1-2; perhaps TRBD1 as D (6 bases). Sequences were derived from PBMCs, sampled from a glioma patient whose treatment included an IDH1 peptide vaccine. The DNA of the CDR3 is TGTGCCAGCAGCGTTGCAGGGGCGGATAACTATGGCTACACCTTC. It specifies CASSVAGADNYGYTF. The full variable domain, with the rest looked up from reference TRBV9 and TRBJ1-2, is DSGVTQTPKHLITATGQRVTLRCSPRSGDLSVYWYQQSLDQGLQFLIQYYNGEERAKGNILERFSAQQFPDLHSELNLSSLELGDSALYFCASSVAGADNYGYTFGSGTRLTVV.